This paragraph reports one T cell receptor (beta chain). Its antigen is not known. This entry is derived from a study of shared clonotypes between healthy human individuals. Overall study: Plates per donor: three CD4 naive, three CD4 memory, two CD8 naive, one CD8 memory. The study's findings and limits: Generation probabilities of non-shared clonotypes were lower (relative to those shared by all four donors). The expectation was that sequencing depth would affect clonotype sharing among donors. Around 5% was the fraction of naive CD4 clonotypes found shared across a few donors.

Profiling relied on immunoSEQ multiplex PCR, and the TCRdb table lists in-frame clones only, not all of them. The table includes hundreds of thousands of clones, about 96% detected once. Trimming cost V 5 bases and J 11 bases, with 20 bases left between them. The germline gives CDR1 MNHNY, CDR2 SVGAGI (reference sequence). CDR3 size: 14 residues. CD45RO-negative, CCR7-positively selected cells formed the naive CD8 fraction, excluding terminally differentiated effector memory CD45RA+ cells. The sample comprised naive CD8+ T cells sorted from blood. The chain recombines TRBV6-6 with TRBJ2-3; possible D gene TRBD2, 6 bases. This TCR was recovered from a woman aged 25 to 39 in good health. The DNA for the CDR3 is TGTGCCAGCAGTGACCGACGTGGGGGGTTTGAGCAGTATTTT. Its protein is CASSDRRGGFEQYF.